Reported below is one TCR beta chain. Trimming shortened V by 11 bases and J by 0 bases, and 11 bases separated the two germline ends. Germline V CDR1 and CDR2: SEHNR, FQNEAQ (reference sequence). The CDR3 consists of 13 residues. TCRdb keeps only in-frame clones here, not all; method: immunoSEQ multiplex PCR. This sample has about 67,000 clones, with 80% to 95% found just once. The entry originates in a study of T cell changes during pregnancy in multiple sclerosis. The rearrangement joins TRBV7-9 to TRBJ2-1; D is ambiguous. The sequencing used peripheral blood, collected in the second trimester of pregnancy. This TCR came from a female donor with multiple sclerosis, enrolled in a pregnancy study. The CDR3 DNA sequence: TGTGCCGCCAGGCGACCCTCCTACAATGAGCAGTTCTTC. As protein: CAARRPSYNEQFF.